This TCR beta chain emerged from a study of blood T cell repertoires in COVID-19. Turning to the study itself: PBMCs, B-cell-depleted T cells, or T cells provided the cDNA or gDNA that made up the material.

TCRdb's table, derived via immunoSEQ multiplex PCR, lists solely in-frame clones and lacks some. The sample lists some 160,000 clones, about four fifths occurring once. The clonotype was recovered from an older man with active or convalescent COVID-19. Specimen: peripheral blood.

CDR3 loop: CAWSLFEGETQYF. The CDR3 nucleotides are TGTGCCTGGAGTTTATTTGAGGGAGAGACCCAGTACTTC. This sequence joins TRBV30 and TRBJ2-5, with a tentative D call TRBD2 (5 bases). Trimming removed 2 bases at V and 4 bases at J, with 11 bases between. CDR1 is GTSNPN and CDR2 is SVGIG in the germline V gene (reference sequence). The CDR3 extends over 13 amino acids.